The 26 T cell receptor beta chains below were found in one sample sequenced in a study of cytomegalovirus exposure and HLA in healthy donors. The PCR made use of 60 Vbeta and 13 Jbeta primers. The method was immunoSEQ multiplex PCR; TCRdb's version includes in-frame clones alone and lacks a portion of them. The sample has 150,000 to 200,000 clones; approximately 85% are singletons. Sequenced: PBMCs. The receptors were gathered from a man between 18 and 35 years old in good health and CMV-seropositive.

As to this clone: Different DNA sequences within this sample yield the same CDR3. The chain joins TRBV19 to TRBJ2-3; D is perhaps TRBD1 (5 bases). The CDR3 is 13 amino acids. CDR1 is LNHDA and CDR2 is SQIVND in the germline V gene (reference sequence). V lost 5 bases and J 2 bases, leaving 8 bases between the germline ends. The CDR3 protein is CASSLQDTDTQYF. The CDR3 nucleotides read TGTGCCAGTAGTTTACAGGACACAGATACGCAGTATTTT.

This clone has a handful of counts. The rearrangement uses TRBV19 and TRBJ1-2; D possibly corresponds to TRBD1 (6 bases). CDR3 length: 15 residues. In germline, CDR1 is LNHDA, CDR2 SQIVND (reference sequence). V was trimmed by 6 bases and J by 2 bases, leaving 16 bases between them. The CDR3 DNA is TGTGCCAGTAGCACCACCGCGACAGGCAACTATGGCTACACCTTC. Translation gives CASSTTATGNYGYTF.

The gene calls are TRBV10-1 and TRBJ2-7; possibly TRBD1 for D (5 bases). Germline V gene lookup returns CDR1 WNHNN and CDR2 SYGVQD (reference sequence). The CDR3 is 11 amino acids. CDR3 coding DNA: TGCGCAACCTGGGGCCTGGGGGAGCAGTACTTC. Translation gives CATWGLGEQYF.

This chain connects TRBV6-5 to TRBJ1-1; 7 nucleotides match TRBD1. The germline gives CDR1 MNHEY, CDR2 SVGAGI. V dropped 0 bases and J dropped 7; count of bases not matched to a gene: 5. This CDR3 region has 14 residues. The CDR3 sequence: CASSYSTGRNEAFF. The DNA for the CDR3 is TGTGCCAGCAGTTACTCGACAGGGCGGAATGAAGCTTTCTTT.

The chain employs TRBV12-5 and TRBJ2-5, with unresolved D. V dropped 5 bases and J dropped 3 bases, with 7 bases sitting between them. The germline V gene encodes CDR1 LGHNT and CDR2 FRNRAP. The CDR3 has 12 residues. This CDR3 is CASGPTEETQYF. CDR3 nucleotide sequence: TGTGCTAGTGGTCCGACTGAAGAGACCCAGTACTTC.

This clone was observed a few times. An end of the junction differs from the germline gene, which may be a read error. This sequence joins TRBV6-1 and TRBJ2-6; D perhaps matches TRBD1 (5 bases). This CDR3 has 15 residues. Per the germline V gene, CDR1 is MNHNS and CDR2 is SASEGT. CDR3 amino acids: CASSGETSGANGLTF. Here the CDR3 DNA reads TGTGCCAGCAGCGGCGAGACCTCTGGGGCCAACGGCCTGACTTTC.

The chain combines TRBV6-1 with TRBJ1-5; a weak D match, TRBD1 (5 bases). Germline loops: CDR1 MNHNS, CDR2 SASEGT. CDR3 length: 15 residues. V was trimmed by 4 bases and J by 0 bases, leaving 10 bases between them. The CDR3 region is CASSVDRYSNQPQHF. CDR3 coding DNA: TGTGCCAGCAGTGTCGACAGATATAGCAATCAGCCCCAGCATTTT.

The rearrangement uses TRBV19 and TRBJ1-4; no clear D. Trimming left V 4 bases short and J 0 bases short, with 6 bases between. CDR3 length: 14 amino acids. Germline CDR1 LNHDA, CDR2 SQIVND (reference sequence). CDR3 protein: CASSKRSTNEKLFF. CDR3 coding DNA: TGTGCCAGTAGTAAACGGTCAACTAATGAAAAACTGTTTTTT.

V is TRBV10-3 and J is TRBJ2-2; TRBD2 agrees at 12 bases. Germline CDR1 reads ENHRY; CDR2 reads SYGVKD. V dropped 4 bases and J dropped 3; count of bases not matched to a gene: 12. The CDR3 is 19 amino acids. The CDR3: CAISGPWASGGADTGELFF. CDR3 DNA: TGTGCCATCAGTGGTCCCTGGGCTAGCGGGGGGGCCGACACCGGGGAGCTGTTTTTT.

This chain links TRBV4-3 with TRBJ2-3; TRBD2 matches 13 bases. The V gene's germline CDR1 is LGHNA and CDR2 YSLEER. This CDR3 has 16 amino acids. Trimming at V came to 2 bases and at J to 4 bases, leaving 3 bases not matched to a gene. As DNA, the CDR3 is TGCGCCAGCAGCCAAACTAGCGGGGGGGGCGCAGATACGCAGTATTTT. As protein: CASSQTSGGGADTQYF.

This chain links TRBV6-5 with TRBJ1-6; 7 nucleotides line up with TRBD1. The ends lost 6 bases at V and 12 bases at J; junction bases unmatched: 14. This CDR3 contains 15 residues. The germline gives CDR1 MNHEY, CDR2 SVGAGI. The CDR3 coding sequence is TGTGCCAGCAGGGAGGGGACAGCGCCACGGGGACCCCTCCACTTT. It encodes CASREGTAPRGPLHF.

This clone was counted only a few times. The genes are TRBV4-1 and TRBJ1-1; TRBD1 agrees at 8 bases. The CDR3 has 13 residues. Germline assignment: CDR1 MGHRA and CDR2 YSYEKL. V shed 5 bases, J shed 10 bases, and the junction held 9 bases outside the gene matches. The CDR3 nucleotides are TGCGCCAGCAGCGTCCAGGACAGGGAGGGAGCTTTCTTT. This sequence encodes CASSVQDREGAFF.

The rearrangement links TRBV5-8 to TRBJ2-5, with 11 bases that match TRBD2. Germline CDR1 reads SGHTS; CDR2 reads YDEGEE. Germline trimming cut 2 bases from V and 0 bases from J; bases unmatched to any gene: 3. The CDR3 covers 16 residues. CDR3 DNA: TGTGCCAGCAGCTTACTAGCGGGGGCGAACCAAGAGACCCAGTACTTC. Protein: CASSLLAGANQETQYF.

The gene calls are TRBV19 and TRBJ1-4; D ambiguous. Germline CDR1 is LNHDA and CDR2 is SQIVND (reference sequence). CDR3 length: 12 residues. V dropped 4 bases and J dropped 4 bases, with 4 bases sitting between them. The CDR3 nucleotides read TGTGCCAGTAGTAGACTTAATGAAAAACTGTTTTTT. Translation: CASSRLNEKLFF.

This clone was picked up a small number of times. One end of the junction does not line up with germline, which may come from a read error. V gene TRBV7-8 combines with J gene TRBJ2-4; tentative D call: TRBD2 (7 bases). Germline CDR1 SGHVS, CDR2 FQNEAQ. This CDR3 has 17 amino acids. CDR3 region: CASSPEGGVQHLNSQYF. In DNA form, the CDR3 reads TGTGCCAGCAGCCCTGAGGGGGGGGTCCAGCACCTAAACAGTCAGTACTTC.

The chain carries TRBV11-2 and TRBJ2-5; 8 bases map to TRBD2. CDR1 and CDR2 (germline): SGHAT, FQNNGV. The J segment lost 4 bases and the V segment lost 4 bases, leaving 11 bases of the junction unmatched. The CDR3 covers 16 residues. CDR3 bases: TGTGCCAGCAGCTCCGAAACTAGCGGTTATGGAGAGACCCAGTACTTC. Translating gives CASSSETSGYGETQYF.

This rearrangement joins TRBV7-2 to TRBJ2-5; D unclear. Trimming took off 1 base at V and 4 bases at J, with 10 bases between the two ends. This CDR3 is built from 14 residues. Germline loops: CDR1 SGHTA, CDR2 FQGNSA. CDR3 sequence (DNA): TGTGCCAGCAGCTTAGGGCCCGCCCGAGAGACCCAGTACTTC. Protein sequence: CASSLGPARETQYF.

This rearrangement joins TRBV2 to TRBJ1-2, with 8 nucleotides matching TRBD1. Germline V lookup: CDR1 SNHLY, CDR2 FYNNEI. The CDR3 runs 14 residues. V shed 6 bases and J 3 bases; nucleotides not matched to a gene: 6. The DNA for the CDR3 is TGTGCCAGCAGCGGGGGACAGGCGTACTATGGCTACACCTTC. This encodes CASSGGQAYYGYTF.

The genes are TRBV6-1 and TRBJ1-6; no clear D gene. With 6 bases removed from V and 0 bases from J, the gap between germline ends came to 6 bases. This CDR3 has 14 amino acids. From germline, CDR1 is MNHNS and CDR2 SASEGT. The CDR3, as DNA: TGTGCCAGCAGGGAGAGCTCCTATAATTCACCCCTCCACTTT. As protein: CASRESSYNSPLHF.

This clone was detected only a few times. The rearrangement links TRBV27 to TRBJ1-3; 9 bases agree with TRBD1. Trimming cost V 11 bases and J 5 bases; bases outside gene matches: 7. The CDR3 sequence is 13 residues long. Germline assignment: CDR1 MNHEY and CDR2 SMNVEV (reference sequence). CDR3: CAGRGQGRNTIYF. The CDR3 coding sequence is TGTGCCGGTCGGGGACAGGGTCGAAACACCATATATTTT.

The gene calls are TRBV2 and TRBJ1-2, with 11 bases matching TRBD1. V dropped 7 bases and J dropped 1; count of bases not matched to a gene: 5. Per germline, CDR1 SNHLY and CDR2 FYNNEI. The CDR3 loop spans 15 amino acids. In DNA form, the CDR3 reads TGTGCCAGCAAGGCGGACAGGGGGCTTAACTATGGCTACACCTTC. Its translation: CASKADRGLNYGYTF. Using reference TRBV2 and TRBJ1-2 for the parts outside the CDR3, the full variable domain is EPEVTQTPSHQVTQMGQEVILRCVPISNHLYFYWYRQILGQKVEFLVSFYNNEISEKSEIFDDQFSVERPDGSNFTLKIRSTKLEDSAMYFCASKADRGLNYGYTFGSGTRLTVV.

The J gene is TRBJ2-5, the V gene TRBV19; 8 bases agree with TRBD2. V was clipped by 3 bases and J by 3 bases; unmatched bases: 3. The germline gives CDR1 LNHDA, CDR2 SQIVND (reference sequence). This CDR3 spans 14 amino acids. CDR3: CASSISGGKETQYF. Written as DNA, the CDR3 is TGTGCCAGTAGTATCTCGGGGGGGAAAGAGACCCAGTACTTC.

The chain joins TRBV7-3 to TRBJ2-2, with D perhaps matching TRBD1 (6 bases). V was clipped by 0 bases and J by 6 bases, with 8 bases between them. The CDR3 is made up of 14 amino acids. Germline CDR1 SGHTA, CDR2 FQGTGA. The CDR3, as DNA: TGTGCCAGCAGCTTAACGGCAGGGGCCGGGGAGCTGTTTTTT. As protein: CASSLTAGAGELFF.

This sequence joins TRBV4-1 and TRBJ1-2; 7 positions match TRBD1. The length of the CDR3 is 16 residues. J gave up 3 bases and V 0 bases, and 7 bases lay outside the gene matches. Germline V gene sequence: CDR1 MGHRA, CDR2 YSYEKL. CDR3: CASSQDQGRGDYGYTF. The CDR3 DNA follows: TGCGCCAGCAGCCAAGATCAGGGCAGGGGGGACTATGGCTACACCTTC.

A single count supports this clone. The chain employs TRBV7-2 and TRBJ1-6; D ambiguous. The CDR3 consists of 13 residues. Germline V lookup: CDR1 SGHTA, CDR2 FQGNSA. Trimming removed 3 bases from V and 6 bases from J, with 6 bases in between. The CDR3 DNA sequence: TGTGCCAGCAGCTTTTCGGGTAATTCACCCCTCCACTTT. It encodes CASSFSGNSPLHF.

Points on this clone: A junction end diverges from the germline sequence, so it may reflect a read error. The V and J genes are TRBV6-6 and TRBJ1-5, with unresolved D. The germline V gene encodes CDR1 MNHNY and CDR2 SVGAGI (reference sequence). This CDR3 spans 13 amino acids. The CDR3 spells CAMSRESNPPQHF. In DNA, the CDR3 is TGTGCCATGAGCCGAGAAAGCAATCCGCCCCAGCATTTT.